What follows are 21 T cell receptor beta chains derived from one specimen sequenced in a study of CD8 T cells in ankylosing spondylitis. MiXCR was run by TCRdb on the 5' RACE reads, yielding one entry per CDR3 protein. The top ten clones hold about a fifth of a sample with fewer than 250,000 distinct CDR3 sequences, about 10% of them seen once. Sequencing input: blood, either unsorted or a sorted T cell fraction (not recorded which). The source of these receptors is a male donor with ankylosing spondylitis or in good health (not recorded which).

This clonotype has ten or more counts. V gene TRBV20-1 combines with J gene TRBJ2-5, with 8 bases identical to TRBD1. The CDR3 consists of 13 residues. Trimming removed 5 bases from V and 5 bases from J; junction bases left unmatched: 7. Germline loops: CDR1 DFQATT, CDR2 SNEGSKA (reference sequence). As DNA, the CDR3 is TGCAGTGCTCCAGGGGGCGCGAGGGAGACCCAGTACTTC. This codes for CSAPGGARETQYF.

At least ten counts were recorded for this clonotype. The chain recombines TRBV11-2 with TRBJ2-1; weak D call: TRBD1 (6 bases). The germline V gene encodes CDR1 SGHAT and CDR2 FQNNGV. The CDR3 runs to 15 residues. V gave up 4 bases and J gave up 10 bases, with 20 bases separating them. This chain's CDR3 is CASSYPPGTTVEQFF. CDR3 coding DNA: TGTGCCAGCAGCTACCCCCCGGGGACAACAGTGGAGCAGTTCTTC.

This clonotype appeared many times. The chain employs TRBV28 and TRBJ2-3; TRBD2 might be the D (6 bases). From germline, CDR1 is MDHEN and CDR2 SYDVKM. The CDR3 runs to 16 residues. The ends were cut back, 6 bases at V and 2 bases at J, with 18 bases in the middle. CDR3 sequence (DNA): TGTGCCAGCAGAACCGGAGGGACGCTGAACACAGATACGCAGTATTTT. Residues: CASRTGGTLNTDTQYF.

Concerning this clonotype: A much larger clone lies one base from this, so it may be a read error. The CDR3 reads CASSLGVGYEQFF. CDR3 nucleotide sequence: TGTGCCAGCAGTCTGGGAGTGGGCTATGAGCAGTTCTTC. The chain employs TRBV12-3 or TRBV12-4 and TRBJ2-1; D might be TRBD2 (5 bases). This CDR3 is 13 amino acids long. Trimming removed 5 bases at V and 8 bases at J, with 13 bases between.

This clonotype was counted many times. The chain uses TRBV9 and TRBJ2-5; no clear D gene. This CDR3 region has 12 residues. Germline V CDR1 and CDR2: SGDLS, YYNGEE. Trimming pared 7 bases from V and 2 bases from J, leaving 9 bases between. The CDR3, as DNA: TGTGCCAGCGGGTCACGACAAGAGACCCAGTACTTC. Protein product: CASGSRQETQYF.

The table lists this clonotype with many counts. The genes are TRBV20-1 and TRBJ2-7, with D perhaps TRBD2 (5 bases). CDR1 DFQATT and CDR2 SNEGSKA come from the germline V gene (reference sequence). With 8 bases removed from V and 0 bases from J, the gap between germline ends came to 17 bases. CDR3 length equals 14 residues. DNA for the CDR3: TGCAGTTCCCACCCATCGACTACCTCCTACGAGCAGTACTTC. Amino acid sequence: CSSHPSTTSYEQYF.

This clonotype was seen a single time. The rearrangement links TRBV3-1 to TRBJ2-2, with D hard to call. The germline V gene encodes CDR1 LGHDT and CDR2 YNNKEL (reference sequence). V shed 9 bases and J shed 0 bases, with 11 bases lying between them. This CDR3 contains 14 residues. CDR3 amino acids: CASQAQTNTGELFF. CDR3 coding DNA: TGTGCCAGTCAGGCCCAAACGAACACCGGGGAGCTGTTTTTT.

This clonotype was counted ten times or more. This chain uses TRBV12-3 or TRBV12-4 with TRBJ2-1; 10 positions match TRBD1. J gave up 8 bases and V 5 bases, and 9 bases lay outside the gene matches. This CDR3 is built from 15 residues. The CDR3 DNA is TGTGCCAGCAGTCGCAGACAGGGGGCGATCGATGAGCAGTTCTTC. It is translated as CASSRRQGAIDEQFF.

The rearrangement uses TRBV5-1 and TRBJ1-1; unclear D gene. The germline V gene has CDR1 SGHRS and CDR2 YFSETQ. The germline V and J ends were trimmed by 0 bases and 7 bases, with 10 bases remaining between them. CDR3 length: 13 amino acids. CDR3 DNA sequence: TGCGCCAGCAGCTTGGACCCGGCCTTTGAAGCTTTCTTT. It codes for CASSLDPAFEAFF.

This clonotype has just a few counts. The chain carries TRBV5-1 and TRBJ1-4, with 7 bases aligning to TRBD1. Germline V gives CDR1 SGHRS, CDR2 YFSETQ. CDR3 size: 15 residues. V dropped 6 bases and J dropped 2; count of bases not matched to a gene: 7. The CDR3 nucleotides read TGCGCCAGCACCCAAGGGGGACAGACTAATGAAAAACTGTTTTTT. It yields the protein CASTQGGQTNEKLFF.

This clonotype was counted many times. The gene calls are TRBV7-9 and TRBJ2-7; D remains unclear. Trimming cost V 0 bases and J 5 bases, with 11 bases left between them. Germline V gene data show CDR1 as SEHNR and CDR2 as FQNEAQ (reference sequence). The CDR3 is made up of 14 amino acids. Here the CDR3 DNA reads TGTGCCAGCAGCTTAGCGCTAGGGATCGACGAGCAGTACTTC. Its protein product is CASSLALGIDEQYF.

This clonotype was seen ten or more times. This chain links TRBV9 with TRBJ2-1, with 8 nucleotides matching TRBD2. CDR1 and CDR2 (germline): SGDLS, YYNGEE. The junction had 13 bases not matched to a gene; V was cut back by 3 bases and J by 8 bases. The CDR3 extends over 16 amino acids. DNA for the CDR3: TGTGCCAGCAGCGCTGGGACTAGTGGATTTGGCGATGAGCAGTTCTTC. Its translation: CASSAGTSGFGDEQFF.

The table lists this clonotype with many counts. The rearrangement joins TRBV7-8 to TRBJ2-7, with unresolved D. V was cut by 1 base and J by 2 bases, with 9 bases left in between. The CDR3 consists of 14 residues. Germline assignment: CDR1 SGHVS and CDR2 FQNEAQ. For the CDR3, the DNA is TGTGCCAGCAGCTTAGAACGGCACACCTACGAGCAGTACTTC. Its translation is CASSLERHTYEQYF.

This clonotype was found many times. The chain is built from TRBV2 and TRBJ2-2, with a weak D call TRBD2 (6 bases). Per germline, CDR1 SNHLY and CDR2 FYNNEI. The CDR3 covers 15 residues. V was cut by 5 bases and J by 4 bases, with 14 bases left in between. DNA for the CDR3: TGTGCCAGCAGTTCCTCTCCCGGGGGCACCGGGGAGCTGTTTTTT. It is translated as CASSSSPGGTGELFF.

The chain combines TRBV7-2 with TRBJ1-5; 10 nucleotides match TRBD1. The CDR3 runs to 14 residues. V lost 6 bases to trimming and J lost 2 bases; unmatched junction nucleotides: 1. Germline V gene sequence: CDR1 SGHTA, CDR2 FQGNSA. CDR3 nucleotides: TGTGCCAGCAGGGGGACAGGGGGCAATCAGCCCCAGCATTTT. It is translated as CASRGTGGNQPQHF.

This chain connects TRBV5-8 to TRBJ1-6, with 9 bases that match TRBD1. This CDR3 spans 15 amino acids. Germline V CDR1 and CDR2: SGHTS, YDEGEE. V gave up 8 bases and J gave up 2 bases; unmatched junction bases: 5. In DNA, the CDR3 is TGTGCCAGAAAACAGGGGGCGACCTATAATTCACCCCTCCACTTT. Protein product: CARKQGATYNSPLHF.

This clonotype was detected ten times or more. This chain uses TRBV12-3 or TRBV12-4 with TRBJ2-7; possible D gene TRBD1, 6 bases. Trimming cost V 6 bases and J 0 bases, with 9 bases left between them. The CDR3 contains 13 residues. CDR3 nucleotide sequence: TGTGCCAGCAGCCCGACAGGCTCCTACGAGCAGTACTTC. It specifies CASSPTGSYEQYF.

The rearrangement links TRBV29-1 to TRBJ2-1; D unclear. Germline CDR1 and CDR2: SQVTM and ANQGSEA. This CDR3 spans 11 amino acids. Trimming stripped 5 bases from V and 12 bases from J, with 14 bases between. Here the CDR3 DNA reads TGCAGCGTTATCGTAGTGGGGTGGCAGTTCTTC. Encoded protein: CSVIVVGWQFF.

In this sample, this clonotype turned up a few times. V gene TRBV28 combines with J gene TRBJ1-3; D remains ambiguous. Trimming cost V 3 bases and J 3 bases, with 6 bases left between them. The CDR3 totals 13 residues. Per germline, CDR1 MDHEN and CDR2 SYDVKM. CDR3 bases: TGTGCCAGCAGTTTGGGCTATGGAAACACCATATATTTT. Translated: CASSLGYGNTIYF.

V is TRBV7-3 and J is TRBJ2-2; D is perhaps TRBD1 (6 bases). The CDR3 is 14 amino acids. CDR1 is SGHTA and CDR2 is FQGTGA in the germline V gene. Trimming took 2 bases from V and 6 from J, leaving 10 bases between them. The CDR3 protein is CASSLLKGAGELFF. The CDR3 DNA reads as TGTGCCAGCAGCTTATTGAAGGGGGCCGGGGAGCTGTTTTTT.

In this sample, this clonotype turned up many times. The chain carries TRBV20-1 and TRBJ1-5; D uncertain. In germline, CDR1 is DFQATT, CDR2 SNEGSKA (reference sequence). This CDR3 has 13 amino acids. Trimming left V 3 bases short and J 7 bases short, with 13 bases between. CDR3 amino acids: CSASTQDEQPQHF. In DNA, the CDR3 is TGCAGTGCTAGTACCCAGGACGAACAGCCCCAGCATTTT.